Listed below are T cell receptor beta chains from one sample, sequenced in a study of OX40 agonist ivuxolimab in advanced cancers. The data were produced by immunoSEQ multiplex PCR, yet TCRdb's version contains in-frame clones alone and is incomplete. Among tens of thousands of clones listed, more than 80% were seen once. The sample here was CD4+ or CD8+ T cells sorted from blood, taken in a trial of the OX40 agonist ivuxolimab. The source is an adult with an advanced solid tumor such as melanoma, head and neck, liver or kidney cancer. Both conserved end residues are part of each CDR3. The D gene is left open where the match is weak. Clone size is shown for a subset of rows, as once, few, many or a class of expanded clone.

J	V	D	size	CDR3	DNA
TRBJ2-6	TRBV5-1	-	-	CASSLQPGNSGANVLTF	TGCGCCAGCAGCTTGCAACCAGGAAACTCTGGGGCCAACGTCCTGACTTTC
TRBJ1-3	TRBV18	TRBD1	-	CASSPGTGGNTIYF	TGTGCCAGCTCACCGGGGACAGGCGGAAACACCATATATTTT
TRBJ1-1	TRBV28	-	once	CASRFPGTGEAFF	TGTGCCAGCAGATTCCCCGGGACGGGTGAAGCTTTCTTT
TRBJ2-3	TRBV13	TRBD2	few	CASSPLLAETSTDTQYF	TGTGCCAGCAGCCCTCTCCTAGCGGAAACTAGCACAGATACGCAGTATTTT
TRBJ2-2	TRBV19	-	-	CASKDPAGSPGELFF	TGTGCCTCCAAGGATCCAGCGGGCTCGCCCGGGGAGCTGTTTTTT
TRBJ2-3	TRBV7-9	TRBD2	-	CASSNGLGVTDTQYF	TGTGCCAGCAGCAATGGACTAGGGGTGACAGATACGCAGTATTTT
TRBJ1-1	TRBV7-2	-	few	CATRSRGTNTEAFF	TGTGCCACTCGAAGTAGGGGGACGAACACTGAAGCTTTCTTT
TRBJ2-3	TRBV10-1	-	-	CASSESRGDRITDTQYF	TGCGCCAGCAGTGAGTCTCGCGGGGACAGAATCACAGATACGCAGTATTTT
TRBJ1-4	TRBV28	-	-	CASRTRAANEKLFF	TGTGCCAGCAGGACCCGGGCGGCTAATGAAAAACTGTTTTTT
TRBJ1-2	TRBV19	-	-	CASSKSGVNYGYTF	TGTGCCAGTAGTAAATCAGGGGTTAACTATGGCTACACCTTC
TRBJ2-3	TRBV4-2	TRBD2	-	CASSELAGDSDTQYF	TGTGCCAGCAGCGAACTAGCGGGGGATTCAGATACGCAGTATTTT
TRBJ1-1	TRBV18	TRBD1	-	CASSPGTGGAAEAFF	TGTGCCAGCTCACCTGGGACAGGGGGCGCGGCTGAAGCTTTCTTT
TRBJ1-6	TRBV11-3	-	-	CASSLNSWDSPLHF	TGTGCCAGCAGCTTAAATAGCTGGGATTCACCCCTCCACTTT
TRBJ1-5	TRBV7-3	TRBD1	-	CASSLTGTGNQPQHF	TGTGCCAGCAGCTTAACTGGGACAGGGAATCAGCCCCAGCATTTT
TRBJ1-6	TRBV14	-	once	CASSHAGVNSPLHF	TGTGCCAGCAGCCATGCGGGGGTTAATTCACCCCTCCACTTT
TRBJ1-3	TRBV7-9	TRBD1	-	CASSEDRAAGNTIYF	TGTGCCAGCAGCGAGGACAGGGCAGCTGGAAACACCATATATTTT
TRBJ1-1	TRBV20-1	-	-	CSALATGEAFF	TGCAGTGCTTTGGCCACGGGTGAAGCTTTCTTT
TRBJ2-1	TRBV5-1	-	-	CASSHPRDGYNEQFF	TGCGCCAGCAGCCACCCTCGGGACGGGTACAATGAGCAGTTCTTC
TRBJ1-3	TRBV2	-	-	CASSTGSGNTIYF	TGTGCCAGCAGTACGGGCTCTGGAAACACCATATATTTT
TRBJ2-2	TRBV28	-	-	CASSFPRNTGELFF	TGTGCCAGCAGTTTTCCCCGGAACACCGGGGAGCTGTTTTTT
TRBJ2-1	TRBV7-3	TRBD2	-	CASSFAGGPYNEQFF	TGTGCCAGCAGCTTCGCGGGGGGCCCCTACAATGAGCAGTTCTTC
TRBJ1-4	TRBV18	-	-	CASSPRGTTNEKLFF	TGTGCCAGCTCACCAAGGGGGACCACTAATGAAAAACTGTTTTTT
TRBJ1-5	TRBV5-5	-	-	CASSLEAGQPQHF	TGTGCCAGCAGCTTGGAGGCAGGTCAGCCCCAGCATTTT
TRBJ1-5	TRBV5-6	-	once	CASSLAGDGPQHF	TGTGCCAGCAGCTTGGCGGGGGATGGCCCCCAGCATTTT
TRBJ2-2	TRBV5-4	TRBD2	-	CASSSLYGGGTNTGELFF	TGTGCCAGCAGCTCCCTTTACGGCGGGGGGACGAACACCGGGGAGCTGTTTTTT
TRBJ1-6	TRBV7-9	-	-	CASSLEGRASPLHF	TGTGCCAGCAGCTTAGAGGGCAGGGCTTCACCCCTCCACTTT
TRBJ2-7	TRBV11-2	TRBD2	-	CASRRPGRGHEQYF	TGTGCCAGCCGAAGACCGGGGAGGGGCCACGAGCAGTACTTC
TRBJ1-5	TRBV28	TRBD1	-	CASSSNRGSSQPQHF	TGTGCCAGCAGTTCTAACAGGGGTAGCAGTCAGCCCCAGCATTTT
TRBJ1-2	TRBV5-4	-	once	CASSLNTGTEYGYTF	TGTGCCAGCAGCTTGAATACAGGGACGGAATATGGCTACACCTTC
TRBJ1-3	TRBV30	-	-	CAWSLTEQGFGNTIYF	TGTGCCTGGAGTCTAACCGAACAGGGATTTGGAAACACCATATATTTT
TRBJ2-1	TRBV7-2	-	-	CASSLPWKDNEQFF	TGTGCCAGCAGTTTACCTTGGAAGGACAATGAGCAGTTCTTC
TRBJ1-5	TRBV5-5	TRBD1	-	CASSPSVTGRLAGNQPQHF	TGTGCCAGCAGCCCGTCCGTGACAGGGCGCCTTGCGGGCAATCAGCCCCAGCATTTT